The rows below give T cell receptor beta chains drawn from one sample of a study of blood T cell repertoires in COVID-19. Method: immunoSEQ multiplex PCR; TCRdb's copy keeps in-frame clones and lacks some. Among about 280,000 clones listed, 65% to 90% were seen once. The sample comprised peripheral blood. All receptors come from a human donor in a cohort sampled during active COVID-19. Both conserved end residues are part of each CDR3. Fields, in order: D gene, J gene, V gene, clone size, CDR3 DNA, CDR3 protein. The D gene is left open where the match is weak. Clone size is shown for a subset of rows, as once, few, many or a class of expanded clone.

>NA|TRBJ2-7|TRBV7-8|NA
TGTGCCAGCAGCTCCGGAGGAGGGACTTACGAGCAGTACTTC
CASSSGGGTYEQYF
>TRBD2|TRBJ2-3|TRBV9|NA
TGTGCCAGCAGCCTCGGGACTAGTGTCACAGATACGCAGTATTTT
CASSLGTSVTDTQYF
>NA|TRBJ2-1|TRBV27|NA
TGTGCCAGCAGTTTAGGTGTGAGGGGGAATGAGCAGTTCTTC
CASSLGVRGNEQFF
>NA|TRBJ2-1|TRBV20-1|NA
TGCAGTGCTGAGCGGTACAATGAGCAGTTCTTC
CSAERYNEQFF
>NA|TRBJ2-1|TRBV7-9|once
TGTGCCAGCAGCTTAGCGGGGAGCTCCTACAATGAGCAGTTCTTC
CASSLAGSSYNEQFF
>NA|TRBJ2-3|TRBV18|once
TGTGCCAGCTCACCAGGAGAGGGAGGATCTTTCGCAGATACGCAGTATTTT
CASSPGEGGSFADTQYF
>TRBD2|TRBJ2-1|TRBV2|NA
TGTGCCAGCAGTAGGGTAGCGGGAGCTTACAATGAGCAGTTCTTC
CASSRVAGAYNEQFF
>NA|TRBJ1-6|TRBV7-9|NA
TGTGCCAGCAGCTTCGAAACAGGGAGTTATTCACCCCTCCACTTT
CASSFETGSYSPLHF
>TRBD1|TRBJ2-7|TRBV5-1|once
TGCGCCAGCAGCTTGGCAGGGGGAAATGTCTACGAGCAGTACTTC
CASSLAGGNVYEQYF
>TRBD2|TRBJ2-1|TRBV11-2|NA
TGTGCCAGCAGCTTAGATCCAGCGGGAGGGCGGGAGCAGTTCTTC
CASSLDPAGGREQFF
>NA|TRBJ2-5|TRBV3-1/TRBV3-2|NA
TGTGCCAGCAGCCAAGGAGAAGAGACCCAGTACTTC
CASSQGEETQYF
>NA|TRBJ2-5|TRBV5-1|NA
TGCGCCAGCAGCTTGTCTGCGAGACAGGAAGAGACCCAGTACTTC
CASSLSARQEETQYF
>NA|TRBJ2-3|TRBV19|NA
TGTGCCAGTAGTACTTCGACTAGTGAATTGGCAGATACGCAGTATTTT
CASSTSTSELADTQYF
>NA|TRBJ1-2|TRBV30|NA
TGTGCCTGGAGTGTGAACTTCCAAAGACACTTC
CAWSVNFQRHF
>TRBD1|TRBJ1-1|TRBV19|NA
TGTGCCAGTCGGTTAGAAGGGACAGGTAACACTGAAGCTTTCTTT
CASRLEGTGNTEAFF
>TRBD1|TRBJ2-5|TRBV27|NA
TGTGCCAGCAGGTTCAGGGGGCGGGAGACCCAGTACTTC
CASRFRGRETQYF
>TRBD2|TRBJ2-1|TRBV20-1|NA
TGCAGTGCTAGTCGGACTAGCGGGAATGGGAATGAGCAGTTCTTC
CSASRTSGNGNEQFF
>NA|TRBJ2-1|TRBV7-8|NA
TGTGCCAGCAGCGGCCCCCTCTCCTACAATGAGCAGTTCTTC
CASSGPLSYNEQFF
>NA|TRBJ2-7|TRBV29-1|NA
TGCAGCGTTGGTCTTACCAGCTACGAGCAGTACTTC
CSVGLTSYEQYF
>NA|TRBJ2-3|TRBV18|NA
TGTGCCAGCTCACCGCCGAGACAAGGCACAGATACGCAGTATTTT
CASSPPRQGTDTQYF
>NA|TRBJ2-1|TRBV19|NA
TGTGCCAGTAGTTGGGACACGGCCACCAATGAGCAGTTCTTC
CASSWDTATNEQFF
>NA|TRBJ1-1|TRBV28|NA
TGTGCCAGCAGCCTTGTGGGCACTCGGGGAGCTTTCTTT
CASSLVGTRGAFF
>NA|TRBJ2-2|TRBV3-1/TRBV3-2|NA
TGTGCCAGCAGCTACAGGGTTATCGGGGAGCTGTTTTTT
CASSYRVIGELFF
>TRBD1|TRBJ2-3|TRBV11-2|NA
TGTGCCAGCAGACAATTCACAGGGGCTTTAGTGACAGATACGCAGTATTTT
CASRQFTGALVTDTQYF
>NA|TRBJ1-1|TRBV5-1|NA
TGCGCCAGCAGCTTCTCGAGGGAGGCGAACACTGAAGCTTTCTTT
CASSFSREANTEAFF
>NA|TRBJ2-3|TRBV30|NA
TGTGCCTGGAGTTACCAAGCGGTAACTAGCACAGATACGCAGTATTTT
CAWSYQAVTSTDTQYF
>TRBD1|TRBJ2-2|TRBV5-6|NA
TGTGCCAGCAGCTTGACAGGGGTAGGCTACGCTGGCACCGGGGAGCTGTTTTTT
CASSLTGVGYAGTGELFF
>TRBD2|TRBJ2-3|TRBV9|NA
TGTGCCAGCAGCGTTAGCGGGAGGGTCGCAGATACGCAGTATTTT
CASSVSGRVADTQYF
>NA|TRBJ1-2|TRBV7-2|NA
TGTGCCAGCAGCTTATGGGGCACAGGCGGCTACACCTTC
CASSLWGTGGYTF